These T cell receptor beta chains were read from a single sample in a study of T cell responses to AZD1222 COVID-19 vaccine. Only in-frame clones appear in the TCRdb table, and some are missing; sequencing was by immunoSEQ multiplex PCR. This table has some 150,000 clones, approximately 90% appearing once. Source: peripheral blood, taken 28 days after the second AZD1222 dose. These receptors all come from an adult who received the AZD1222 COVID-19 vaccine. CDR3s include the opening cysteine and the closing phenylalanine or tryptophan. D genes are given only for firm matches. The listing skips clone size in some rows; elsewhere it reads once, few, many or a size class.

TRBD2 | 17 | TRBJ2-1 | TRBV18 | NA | TGTGCCAGCTCACCATATACCGGGACTAGCGGGATTGGTGAGCAGTTCTTC | CASSPYTGTSGIGEQFF
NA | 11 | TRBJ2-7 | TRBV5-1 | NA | TGCGCCAGCAGTTCCAGTTACGAGCAGTACTTC | CASSSSYEQYF
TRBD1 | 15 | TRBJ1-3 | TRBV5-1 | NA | TGCGCCAGCAGCTGGGACAGCAGCTCTGGAAACACCATATATTTT | CASSWDSSSGNTIYF
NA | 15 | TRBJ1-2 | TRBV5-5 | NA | TGTGCCAGCAGCTTGGCCCTCACCTTTAACTATGGCTACACCTTC | CASSLALTFNYGYTF
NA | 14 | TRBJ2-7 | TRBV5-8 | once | TGTGCCAGCAGCTTGGATAGGGGTCTCAACGAGCAGTACTTC | CASSLDRGLNEQYF
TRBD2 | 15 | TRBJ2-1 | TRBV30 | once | TGTGCCTGGCGGACTAGCGGGATGGCCTACAATGAGCAGTTCTTC | CAWRTSGMAYNEQFF
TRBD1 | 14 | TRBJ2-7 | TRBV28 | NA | TGTGCCAGCATTAGGGGGACAGGGAGCCACGAGCAGTACTTC | CASIRGTGSHEQYF
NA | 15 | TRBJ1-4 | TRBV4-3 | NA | TGCGCCAGCAGCCAAGACCGGGCGGCTAATGAAAAACTGTTTTTT | CASSQDRAANEKLFF
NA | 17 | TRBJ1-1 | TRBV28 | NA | TGTGCCAGCAGCCCACAGGGCGGGGGCCATGTGAACACTGAAGCTTTCTTT | CASSPQGGGHVNTEAFF
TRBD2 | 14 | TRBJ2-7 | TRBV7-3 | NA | TGTGCCAGCAGCCCCTCGGCGGGAGAGGGCGAGCAGTACTTC | CASSPSAGEGEQYF
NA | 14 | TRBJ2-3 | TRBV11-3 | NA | TGTGCCAGCAGCCTCACGGGGGTGACAGATACGCAGTATTTT | CASSLTGVTDTQYF
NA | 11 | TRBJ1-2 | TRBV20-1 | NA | TGCAGTGCTAGAGACGCAGGGAGACTCACCTTC | CSARDAGRLTF
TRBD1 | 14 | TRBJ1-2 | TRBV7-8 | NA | TGTGCCAGCAGCTCGGACAGGGGCCGGGACGGCTACACCTTC | CASSSDRGRDGYTF
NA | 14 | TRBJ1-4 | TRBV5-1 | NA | TGCGCCAGCAGCCCGGACAAGCCTGGGGAAAAACTGTTTTTT | CASSPDKPGEKLFF
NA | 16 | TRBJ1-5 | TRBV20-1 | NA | TGCAGTGCTAGTACGACAGCCCTATCAGGCAATCAGCCCCAGCATTTT | CSASTTALSGNQPQHF
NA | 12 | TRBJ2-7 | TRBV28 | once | TGTGCCAGCAGTTTCTTCCGTGCGGAGCAGTACTTC | CASSFFRAEQYF
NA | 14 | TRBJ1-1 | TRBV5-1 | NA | TGCGCCAGCAGCTTGGGGACAGCTAGTATGGAAGCTTTCTTT | CASSLGTASMEAFF
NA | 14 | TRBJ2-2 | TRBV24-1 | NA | TGTGCCACCAGTGACCAGGGAAAGGGCGGGGAGCTGTTTTTT | CATSDQGKGGELFF
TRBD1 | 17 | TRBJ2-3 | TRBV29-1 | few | TGCAGCGTTGAGGGTTACAGGGGACAAATTAGCACAGATACGCAGTATTTT | CSVEGYRGQISTDTQYF
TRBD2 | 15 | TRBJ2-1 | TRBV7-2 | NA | TGTGCCAGCAGCTTTAGGGCTAGCGGGATGGATGAGCAGTTCTTC | CASSFRASGMDEQFF
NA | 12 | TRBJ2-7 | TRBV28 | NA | TGTGCCAGCAGTTTAGGGGCCTACGAGCAGTACTTC | CASSLGAYEQYF
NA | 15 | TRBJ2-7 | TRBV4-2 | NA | TGTGCCAGCAGCCAAGACTTGGCAGTTTCCTACGAGCAGTACTTC | CASSQDLAVSYEQYF
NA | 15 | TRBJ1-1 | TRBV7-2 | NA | TGTGCCAGCAGCTTAGCTAGCCAGACTAACACTGAAGCTTTCTTT | CASSLASQTNTEAFF
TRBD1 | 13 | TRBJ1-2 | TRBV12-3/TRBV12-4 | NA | TGTGCCAGCATCGTGACAGGGCGTGCTGGCTACACCTTC | CASIVTGRAGYTF
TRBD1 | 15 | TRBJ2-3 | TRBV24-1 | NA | TGTGCCACCAGTGATCCGGGACAGGGGGCAGATACGCAGTATTTT | CATSDPGQGADTQYF
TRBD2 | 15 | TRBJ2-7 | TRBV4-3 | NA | TGCGCCAGCAGCCAAGGACTAGCGGCTGCCTACGAGCAGTACTTC | CASSQGLAAAYEQYF
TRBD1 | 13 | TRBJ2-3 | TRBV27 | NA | TGTGCCACCAGGGGACAGGGAACAGATACGCAGTATTTT | CATRGQGTDTQYF
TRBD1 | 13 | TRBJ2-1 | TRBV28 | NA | TGTGCCAGCAGTACCCATCCGGGACAGGGGGAGTTCTTC | CASSTHPGQGEFF
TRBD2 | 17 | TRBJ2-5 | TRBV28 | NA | TGTGCCAGCAGTTTAGGGACTAGCGGGGTGGTACAAGAGACCCAGTACTTC | CASSLGTSGVVQETQYF
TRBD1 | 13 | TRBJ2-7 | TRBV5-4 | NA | TGTGCCAGCAGCTTAACAGGGGGCTACGAGCAGTACTTC | CASSLTGGYEQYF
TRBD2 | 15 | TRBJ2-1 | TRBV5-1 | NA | TGCGCCAGCAGCTTTGATAGCGGGACCTACAATGAGCAGTTCTTC | CASSFDSGTYNEQFF
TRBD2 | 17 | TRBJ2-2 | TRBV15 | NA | TGTGCCACCAGCAGAGAGCTAGCGGGAGGGGGCACCGGGGAGCTGTTTTTT | CATSRELAGGGTGELFF
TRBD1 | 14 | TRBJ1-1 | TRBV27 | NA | TGTGCCAGCAGCCAACAGGGGATATTCACTGAAGCTTTCTTT | CASSQQGIFTEAFF
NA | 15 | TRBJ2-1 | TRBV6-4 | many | TGTGCCAGCAGTGTGGAACAGGGTGGCTACAATGAGCAGTTCTTC | CASSVEQGGYNEQFF
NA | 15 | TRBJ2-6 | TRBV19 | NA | TGTGCCAGTAGTATTTGGGCCTCTGGGGCCAACGTCCTGACTTTC | CASSIWASGANVLTF
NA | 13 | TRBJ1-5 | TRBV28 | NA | TGTGCCAGCATTTCGGGGGACTATCAGCCCCAGCATTTT | CASISGDYQPQHF
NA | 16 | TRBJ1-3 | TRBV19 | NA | TGTGCCAGTAGTCCTGAGGTCGGTGGGGCAGGAAACACCATATATTTT | CASSPEVGGAGNTIYF
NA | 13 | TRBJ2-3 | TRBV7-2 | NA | TGTGCCAGCAGCTTTGCAGGCGCAGATACGCAGTATTTT | CASSFAGADTQYF
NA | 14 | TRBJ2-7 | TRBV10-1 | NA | TGCGCCAGCAGTGAGTCCGGCGAACCCCACGAGCAGTACTTC | CASSESGEPHEQYF
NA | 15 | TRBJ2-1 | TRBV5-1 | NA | TGCGCCAGCAGCCCCCCAGGGTTTAGAGACAATGAGCAGTTCTTC | CASSPPGFRDNEQFF
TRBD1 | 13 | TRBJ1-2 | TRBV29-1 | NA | TGCAGCGTTGAATCGGGGACAGGCTATGGCTACACCTTC | CSVESGTGYGYTF
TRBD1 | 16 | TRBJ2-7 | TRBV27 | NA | TGTGCCAGCAGTTTAGGCCCCGGGACAGTCTCCTACGAGCAGTACTTC | CASSLGPGTVSYEQYF
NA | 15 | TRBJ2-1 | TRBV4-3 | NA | TGCGCCAGCAGCCAAGGTCGAGGGAGGTACAATGAGCAGTTCTTC | CASSQGRGRYNEQFF
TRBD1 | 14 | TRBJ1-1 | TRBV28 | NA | TGTGCCAGCAGTTTTCTTACAGGGGAGACTGAAGCTTTCTTT | CASSFLTGETEAFF
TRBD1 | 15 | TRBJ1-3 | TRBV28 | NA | TGTGCCAGCAGCACAGGGGAAAGGTTTGGAAACACCATATATTTT | CASSTGERFGNTIYF
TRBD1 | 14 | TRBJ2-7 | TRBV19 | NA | TGTGCCAGTAGTTTCGACAGGGGGCTCTACGAGCAGTACTTC | CASSFDRGLYEQYF
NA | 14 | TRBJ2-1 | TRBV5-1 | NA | TGCGCCAGCAGCTTGGCAGCTCCTGAACATGAGCAGTTCTTC | CASSLAAPEHEQFF
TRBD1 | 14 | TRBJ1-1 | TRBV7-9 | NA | TGTGCCAGCAGCTTAAGGGGGCAGAACACTGAAGCTTTCTTT | CASSLRGQNTEAFF
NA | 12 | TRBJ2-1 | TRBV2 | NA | TGTGCCAGCAAGAGGGGACACAATGAGCAGTTCTTC | CASKRGHNEQFF
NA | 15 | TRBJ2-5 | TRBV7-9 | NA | TGTGCCAGCAGCTTAGTAAGTTTGAGGGAAGAGACCCAGTACTTC | CASSLVSLREETQYF
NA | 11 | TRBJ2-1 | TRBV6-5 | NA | TGTGCCAGCAGTAAGGGGTATGAGCAGTTCTTC | CASSKGYEQFF
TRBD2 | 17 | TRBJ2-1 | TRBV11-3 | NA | TGTGCCAGCAGCTTAGATTGGGGGATAGCGGGAAAGAATGAGCAGTTCTTC | CASSLDWGIAGKNEQFF
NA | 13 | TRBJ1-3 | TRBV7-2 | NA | TGTGCCAGCAGCCCTGGGGTTGGAAACACCATATATTTT | CASSPGVGNTIYF
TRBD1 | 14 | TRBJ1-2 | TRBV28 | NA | TGTGCCAGCAGCCGGGACAGGGGGTTGGGTGGCTACACCTTC | CASSRDRGLGGYTF
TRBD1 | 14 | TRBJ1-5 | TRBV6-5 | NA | TGTGCCAGCAGTAAACAGGGGAGTGGGCAGCCCCAGCATTTT | CASSKQGSGQPQHF
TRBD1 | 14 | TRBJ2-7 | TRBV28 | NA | TGTGCCAGCAGTTTCCCGGGACAGGGGAACGAGCAGTACTTC | CASSFPGQGNEQYF
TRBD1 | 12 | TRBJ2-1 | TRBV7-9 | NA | TGTGCCAGCCAGGACAGGGGAGATGAGCAGTTCTTC | CASQDRGDEQFF
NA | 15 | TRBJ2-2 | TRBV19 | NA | TGTGCCAGAAGGTTCGGGGGTACTCTCACCGGGGAGCTGTTTTTT | CARRFGGTLTGELFF
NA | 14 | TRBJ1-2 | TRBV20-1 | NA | TGCAGTGCTAGTAAACCCGGACTTAACTATGGCTACACCTTC | CSASKPGLNYGYTF
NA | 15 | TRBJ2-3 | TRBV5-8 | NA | TGTGCCAGCAGCCCGCAAGGGAGGAGCACAGATACGCAGTATTTT | CASSPQGRSTDTQYF